This TCR beta chain came from a study of blood T cell repertoires in COVID-19 (TCRdb year 2020). Regarding the research as a whole: Collaborator samples came from the United States, Italy and Spain and covered acute and convalescent phases of COVID-19. The prospective study material was composed of cDNA or gDNA derived from T cells, B-cell-depleted T cells, or PBMCs. Deeply sampled blood TCRbeta repertoires from subjects exposed to, actively infected with, or recovered from COVID-19 were included in the dataset. A freely available public database, intended as a resource for researchers studying the immune response to SARS-CoV-2, is where the repertoires were released. The samples were drawn from two sources: the first 160 participants of the ongoing ImmuneRACE study, and 1,000 to 1,500 subjects contributed by 6 global collaborators. Nearly every sample came with metadata listing a de-identified subject ID, COVID-19 status, age in years and sex. Where available, HLA class I and class II types were obtained from metadata supplied by the sample provider rather than from assay-based typing. General study outcomes and caveats: The amount of clinical and demographic metadata varied by source and participant and was provided uncurated.

Participants in the prospective study were aged about 18 to 95 years, lived in 20 to 25 United States geographic areas, and enrolled through a virtual design. In the prospective study, participants were assigned to cohorts based on the clinical history participants reported in a screening survey and a study questionnaire. ImmuneRACE Cohort 3 recovered participants were defined by two consecutive negative NP/OP PCR tests, healthcare professional clearance, or symptom resolution. In the prospective study, mobile phlebotomists collected whole blood, serum and a nasopharyngeal or oropharyngeal swab from each participant. Over a roughly 2-month period, participants in the prospective study had the option of providing additional blood draws and questionnaires. Before DNA extraction, blood samples from the prospective study were shipped at room temperature or frozen. The immunoSEQ Assay, a bias-controlled multiplex PCR, was used to amplify TCRbeta CDR3 regions from genomic DNA. The paper's processing steps were these. The number of nucleated cells in each sample was estimated by amplification of reference gene primers within the assay. Sequence reads were collapsed and filtered to measure the absolute abundance of every unique TCRbeta CDR3 rearrangement. For each sample, productive Simpson clonality was calculated as the square root of Simpson's diversity index across productive rearrangements. TCRdb's version of the immuneACCESS table is confined to in-frame rearrangements and falls short of the full clone set. An unresolved V gene accounts for under half of the shortfall where checked; the remainder is of unknown origin. V and J calls and clone size are copied from that table; D and trimming were computed from the DNA. This sample is represented by more than 350,000 clones; roughly nine tenths of them were singletons. The ten top clones hold 0.95% to 1.1% of the sample.

The CDR3 measures 13 amino acids from cysteine to phenylalanine. Only the CDR3 part of the read is kept: 39 bases, read in frame from the first base. V is reduced by 8 bases and J by 13 bases, leaving a spacing of 23 bases between them. For CDR1 and CDR2, the germline V gene lists MNHEY and SVGAGI. To note about this clone: No antigen is known for it. Per-base quality was not reported, and no clone a single base away is much larger than it.

This TCR was sampled from a man younger than 35 who had recovered from COVID-19. Source material: PBMCs or T cells enriched from blood (not recorded which). This receptor chain uses TRBV6-5 and TRBJ1-2, with the D segment identity uncertain. The sequenced DNA is TGTGCCAGCCACCCCCGTTTGGGCAGCTTTCGCACCTTC. Translated, this gives CASHPRLGSFRTF.